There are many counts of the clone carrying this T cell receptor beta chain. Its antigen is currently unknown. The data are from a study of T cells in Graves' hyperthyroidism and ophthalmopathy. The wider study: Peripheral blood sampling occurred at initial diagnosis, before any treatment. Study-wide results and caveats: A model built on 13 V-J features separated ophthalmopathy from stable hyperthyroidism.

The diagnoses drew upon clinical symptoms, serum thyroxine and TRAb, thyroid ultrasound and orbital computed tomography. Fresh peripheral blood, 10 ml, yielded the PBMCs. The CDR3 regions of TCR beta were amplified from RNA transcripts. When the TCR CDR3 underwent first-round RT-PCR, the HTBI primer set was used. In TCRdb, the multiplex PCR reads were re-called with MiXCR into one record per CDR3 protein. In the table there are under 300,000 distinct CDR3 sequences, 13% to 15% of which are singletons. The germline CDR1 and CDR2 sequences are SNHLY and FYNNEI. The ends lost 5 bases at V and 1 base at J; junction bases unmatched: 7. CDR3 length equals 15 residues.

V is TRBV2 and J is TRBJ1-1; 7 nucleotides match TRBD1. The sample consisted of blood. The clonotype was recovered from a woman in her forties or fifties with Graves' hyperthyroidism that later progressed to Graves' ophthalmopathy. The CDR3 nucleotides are TGTGCCAGCAGTCCTCGGACAGGACCGAACACTGAAGCTTTCTTT. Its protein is CASSPRTGPNTEAFF.